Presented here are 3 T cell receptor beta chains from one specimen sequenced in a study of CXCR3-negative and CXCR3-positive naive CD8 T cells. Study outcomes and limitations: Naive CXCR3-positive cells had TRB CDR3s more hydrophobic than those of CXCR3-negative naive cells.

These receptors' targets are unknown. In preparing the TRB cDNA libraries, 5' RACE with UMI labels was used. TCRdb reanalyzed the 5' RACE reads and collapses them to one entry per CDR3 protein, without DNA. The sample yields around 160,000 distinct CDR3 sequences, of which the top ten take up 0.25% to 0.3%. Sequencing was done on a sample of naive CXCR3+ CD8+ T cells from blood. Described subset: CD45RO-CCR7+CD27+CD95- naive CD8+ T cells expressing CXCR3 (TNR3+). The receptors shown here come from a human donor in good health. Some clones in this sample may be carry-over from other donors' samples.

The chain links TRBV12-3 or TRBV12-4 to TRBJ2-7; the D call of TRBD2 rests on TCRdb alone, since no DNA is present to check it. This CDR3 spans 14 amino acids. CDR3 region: CASRAGRFSYEQYF.

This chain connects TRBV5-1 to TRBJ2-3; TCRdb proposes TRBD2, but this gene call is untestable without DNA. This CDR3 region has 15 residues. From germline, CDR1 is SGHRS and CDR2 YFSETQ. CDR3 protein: CASSSTSGMGDTQYF.

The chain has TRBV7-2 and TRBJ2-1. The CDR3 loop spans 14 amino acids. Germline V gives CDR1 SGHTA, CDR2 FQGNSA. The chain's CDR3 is CASSLTPLGNEQFF.